This T cell receptor (beta chain) is from a study of T cell changes during pregnancy in multiple sclerosis. The V gene end was trimmed by 0 bases and the J gene end by 8 bases; junction bases not matched to a gene: 5. The CDR3 consists of 14 residues. Germline V gene sequence: CDR1 SGHNT, CDR2 YYREEE (reference sequence). Some clones are missing from TCRdb's copy, which holds only in-frame ones; the method was immunoSEQ multiplex PCR. This table has approximately 50,000 clones, about 90% appearing once. The sequences come from peripheral blood, collected in the third trimester of pregnancy. The chain is built from TRBV5-4 and TRBJ1-2; 9 bases map to TRBD1. The receptor's source is a female donor in good health, enrolled as a control in a pregnancy study. CDR3 nucleotides: TGTGCCAGCAGCTTGGCCGGACAGGGGAGAGGCTACACCTTC. Amino acid sequence: CASSLAGQGRGYTF.